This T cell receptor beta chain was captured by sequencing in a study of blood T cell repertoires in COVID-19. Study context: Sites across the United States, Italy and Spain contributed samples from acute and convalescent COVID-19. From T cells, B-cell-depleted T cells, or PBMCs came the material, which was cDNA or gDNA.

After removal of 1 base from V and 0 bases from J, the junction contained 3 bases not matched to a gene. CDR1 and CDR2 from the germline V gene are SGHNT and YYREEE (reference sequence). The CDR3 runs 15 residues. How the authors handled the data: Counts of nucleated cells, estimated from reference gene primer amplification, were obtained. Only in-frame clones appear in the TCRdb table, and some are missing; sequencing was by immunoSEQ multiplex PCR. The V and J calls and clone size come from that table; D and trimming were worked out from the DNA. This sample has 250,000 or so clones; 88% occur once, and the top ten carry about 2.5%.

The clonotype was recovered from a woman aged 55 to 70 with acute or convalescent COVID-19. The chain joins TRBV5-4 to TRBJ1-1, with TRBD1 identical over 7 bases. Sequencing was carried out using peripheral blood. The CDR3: CASSLTGVMNTEAFF. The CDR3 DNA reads TGTGCCAGCAGCTTGACAGGGGTTATGAACACTGAAGCTTTCTTT.